A selection of T cell receptor beta chains follows, all from one sample in a study of control samples from healthy donors and cancer patients. Libraries were prepared by immunoSEQ multiplex PCR; TCRdb keeps only in-frame clonotypes and omits some of them. The table includes fewer than 300,000 clones, over 75% detected once. Sequencing was carried out using PBMCs. These receptors originate from a woman aged 60-75 years with lung cancer. CDR3s include the opening cysteine and the closing phenylalanine or tryptophan. The order of the fields is clone size, J gene, V gene, D gene, CDR3 protein, CDR3 DNA. D genes are given only for firm matches. The listing skips clone size in some rows; elsewhere it reads once, few, many or a size class.

>few|TRBJ2-1|TRBV19|-
CASSMEGPADEQFF
TGTGCCAGTAGTATGGAGGGGCCGGCGGATGAGCAGTTCTTC
>-|TRBJ2-3|TRBV5-4|-
CASSPRRAASTDTQYF
TGTGCCAGCAGCCCCCGCCGGGCGGCTAGCACAGATACGCAGTATTTT
>-|TRBJ2-3|TRBV6-5|-
CASSPPEGSPWKQYF
TGTGCCAGCAGTCCCCCCGAGGGGTCTCCTTGGAAGCAGTATTTT
>-|TRBJ1-2|TRBV12-3/TRBV12-4|-
CASSPQGIGYTF
TGTGCCAGCAGTCCGCAGGGGATCGGCTACACCTTC
>-|TRBJ2-2|TRBV5-4|-
CASSAEIANTGELFF
TGTGCCAGCAGCGCGGAGATCGCGAACACCGGGGAGCTGTTTTTT
>-|TRBJ2-1|TRBV5-4|TRBD2
CASTGREGSGRQFF
TGTGCCAGCACAGGGCGGGAGGGATCGGGGAGGCAGTTCTTC
>-|TRBJ2-4|TRBV5-1|TRBD1
CASTITTGGNIQYF
TGCGCCAGCACCATAACGACAGGGGGAAACATTCAGTACTTC
>-|TRBJ2-3|TRBV2|-
CASSVIGGDTQYF
TGTGCCAGCAGCGTCATAGGGGGGGATACGCAGTATTTT
>-|TRBJ1-2|TRBV27|-
CASSTQGSNYGYTF
TGTGCCAGCAGTACACAGGGTAGCAACTATGGCTACACCTTC
>-|TRBJ1-4|TRBV11-2|-
CASSLEPGGKLFF
TGTGCCAGCAGCTTAGAGCCTGGGGGAAAACTGTTTTTT
>-|TRBJ2-3|TRBV18|-
CASSPPALAPSSTDTQYF
TGTGCCAGCTCACCACCCGCTCTAGCCCCTTCTTCCACAGATACGCAGTATTTT
>-|TRBJ2-5|TRBV5-4|TRBD2
CASSPSGGAGETQYF
TGTGCCAGCAGCCCTAGCGGGGGGGCTGGAGAGACCCAGTACTTC